This TCR beta chain is drawn from a study of molecular identifiers for immune sequencing clone quantification. Germline loops: CDR1 MDHEN, CDR2 SYDVKM. The V end was cut by 4 bases, the J end by 3 bases, with 11 bases between. This CDR3 comprises 14 residues. Notes on the study in general: Spike-in Jurkat TCR RNA from a single cell reportedly registered among about 1 million naive cells.

TCRdb reprocessed the PCR reads via MiXCR and lists one record per CDR3 protein. This sample has 600,000 to 650,000 distinct CDR3 sequences, with about 20% found just once. This clonotype was detected many times. No antigen is known for it. The rearrangement joins TRBV28 to TRBJ2-3, with D possibly matching TRBD1 (6 bases). This sequence was found in a human donor in good health. Some libraries in this study had Jurkat cell RNA spiked in. Material for sequencing was naive CD8+ T cells from blood, with Jurkat cell RNA spiked in. Subset specified: FACS-sorted CD8+CD4-CCR7+CD45RA+ naive T cells. CDR3 nucleotide sequence: TGTGCCAGCAGTTCGCAGGGGCGGACAGATACGCAGTATTTT. Translation gives CASSSQGRTDTQYF.